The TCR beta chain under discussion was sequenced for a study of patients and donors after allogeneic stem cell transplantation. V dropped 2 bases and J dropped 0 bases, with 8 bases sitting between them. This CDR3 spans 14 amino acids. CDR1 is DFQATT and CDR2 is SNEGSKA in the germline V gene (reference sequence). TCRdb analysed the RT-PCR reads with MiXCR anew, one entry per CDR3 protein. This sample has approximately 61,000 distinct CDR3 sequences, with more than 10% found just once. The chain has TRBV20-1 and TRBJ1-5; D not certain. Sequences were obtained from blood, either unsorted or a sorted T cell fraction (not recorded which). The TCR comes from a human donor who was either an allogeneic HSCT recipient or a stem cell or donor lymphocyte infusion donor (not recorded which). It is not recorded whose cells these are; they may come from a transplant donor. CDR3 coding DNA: TGCAGTGCTAGAATACAAGATAGCAATCAGCCCCAGCATTTT. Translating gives CSARIQDSNQPQHF.